This entry is about one TCR beta chain. Its antigen is not identified. CD45RO-negative CD8 cells positively selected for CCR7 made up the naive population, which excluded terminally differentiated effector memory CD45RA+ cells. Germline V gives CDR1 LNHDA, CDR2 SQIVND (reference sequence). The CDR3 extends over 13 amino acids. With 3 bases removed from V and 5 bases from J, the gap between germline ends came to 8 bases. The data stem from a study of shared clonotypes between healthy human individuals. General study results and limits: For naive CD4 cells, around 5% of clonotypes were shared across a few donors. The low donor count limited represented genetic and exposure-history diversity.

On sorted subsets, replicate PCRs used roughly 220 ng DNA, or 25,000 to 35,000 T cell genomes. Assay: immunoSEQ multiplex PCR; the TCRdb copy retains only in-frame clones and omits some. The sample consists of 2 million or so clones, just under 95% of them appearing once. Material: naive CD8+ T cells sorted from blood. This chain connects TRBV19 to TRBJ1-5; D gene ambiguous. The clonotype originates from a man between 18 and 35 years old in good health. The CDR3 nucleotides read TGTGCCAGTAGTATCGACGGGGATCAGCCCCAGCATTTT. Amino acid sequence: CASSIDGDQPQHF.